Below, 28 T cell receptor beta chains from the same sample are listed, as sequenced in a study of control samples from healthy donors and cancer patients. Data came from immunoSEQ multiplex PCR; TCRdb stores just in-frame clones and leaves some out. The table has roughly 84,000 clones, roughly 90% seen once. What was sequenced was blood. Source of these receptors: a man aged 45-60 years in good health.

This rearrangement joins TRBV19 to TRBJ2-1; D might be TRBD1 or TRBD2, each matching 6 bases. In germline, CDR1 is LNHDA, CDR2 SQIVND (reference sequence). This CDR3 is built from 16 residues. V was pared by 6 bases and J by 0 bases, with 15 bases between. As DNA, the CDR3 is TGTGCCAGTAGGGGAAGGGGGGTTAGCTCCTACAATGAGCAGTTCTTC. This gives the protein CASRGRGVSSYNEQFF.

The V and J genes are TRBV12-3 or TRBV12-4 and TRBJ1-1, with unresolved D. V was cut by 2 bases and J by 1 base, with 5 bases left in between. The CDR3 runs 13 residues. The CDR3 loop is CASSLRRNTEAFF. As DNA, the CDR3 is TGTGCCAGCAGTTTACGGAGGAACACTGAAGCTTTCTTT.

The V gene is TRBV9, the J gene TRBJ1-1; D remains unclear. Germline CDR1 reads SGDLS; CDR2 reads YYNGEE. Trimming removed 0 bases at V and 1 base at J, with 7 bases between. The CDR3 totals 14 residues. CDR3 residues: CASSVGPANTEAFF. The DNA for the CDR3 is TGTGCCAGCAGCGTAGGCCCGGCGAACACTGAAGCTTTCTTT.

This chain links TRBV6-1 with TRBJ2-3; D is uncertain. Trimming left V 3 bases short and J 4 bases short, with 5 bases between. The CDR3 consists of 12 residues. The germline V gene encodes CDR1 MNHNS and CDR2 SASEGT. Written as DNA, the CDR3 is TGTGCCAGCAGTGAGTTAGCAGATACGCAGTATTTT. Residues: CASSELADTQYF.

The genes are TRBV11-2 and TRBJ1-3; no definite D call. V lost 11 bases and J lost 0, with 14 bases in between. From germline, CDR1 is SGHAT and CDR2 FQNNGV. This CDR3 region has 14 residues. In nucleotides, the CDR3 is TGTGCCGTTTCCGGGTTTTACTCTGGAAACACCATATATTTT. Its translation: CAVSGFYSGNTIYF.

This chain joins TRBV4-1 and TRBJ2-2; D might be TRBD1 or TRBD2, each matching 5 bases. The ends were cut back, 0 bases at V and 5 bases at J, with 7 bases in the middle. Germline values: CDR1 MGHRA, CDR2 YSYEKL. This CDR3 comprises 14 residues. CDR3 sequence (DNA): TGCGCCAGCAGCCAAGAAGGGGAGACCGGGGAGCTGTTTTTT. Its translation: CASSQEGETGELFF.

The chain couples TRBV19 to TRBJ2-7; possible D gene TRBD2, 5 bases. In germline, CDR1 is LNHDA, CDR2 SQIVND (reference sequence). The germline V and J ends were trimmed by 4 bases and 3 bases, with 10 bases remaining between them. The CDR3 runs to 13 residues. CDR3 sequence (DNA): TGTGCCAGTAGTAAGCGGTCCGACTACGAGCAGTACTTC. It codes for CASSKRSDYEQYF. The full variable domain, its missing parts supplied by reference TRBV19 and TRBJ2-7, is DGGITQSPKYLFRKEGQNVTLSCEQNLNHDAMYWYRQDPGQGLRLIYYSQIVNDFQKGDIAEGYSVSREKKESFPLTVTSAQKNPTAFYLCASSKRSDYEQYFGPGTRLTVT.

The gene calls are TRBV7-9 and TRBJ2-7; 9 positions agree with TRBD1. V shed 5 bases and J 1 base; nucleotides not matched to a gene: 9. Germline CDR1 is SEHNR and CDR2 is FQNEAQ (reference sequence). This CDR3 comprises 16 residues. The DNA for the CDR3 is TGTGCCAGCAGCCAGAGGGACAGGGTGGGATCCTACGAGCAGTACTTC. Translation: CASSQRDRVGSYEQYF.

This sequence joins TRBV11-2 and TRBJ2-7; no firm D call. Trimming stripped 3 bases from V and 4 bases from J, with 13 bases between. Looked up from germline, CDR1 is SGHAT and CDR2 is FQNNGV. This CDR3 has 14 amino acids. DNA of the CDR3: TGTGCCAGCAGCTTTAACGGTGCAAAGTACGAGCAGTACTTC. It encodes CASSFNGAKYEQYF. The whole variable domain, remainder taken from reference TRBV11-2 and TRBJ2-7, is EAGVAQSPRYKIIEKRQSVAFWCNPISGHATLYWYQQILGQGPKLLIQFQNNGVVDDSQLPKDRFSAERLKGVDSTLKIQPAKLEDSAVYLCASSFNGAKYEQYFGPGTRLTVT.

Here the CDR3 reads CASSQDHGQSPYEQYF. The CDR3 DNA reads as TGCGCCAGCAGCCAAGATCATGGACAGAGCCCCTACGAGCAGTACTTC. The J gene is TRBJ2-7, the V gene TRBV4-3, with D maybe TRBD1 (6 bases). The CDR3 is made up of 16 amino acids. Germline V gene sequence: CDR1 LGHNA, CDR2 YSLEER. Trimming cost V 0 bases and J 2 bases, with 14 bases left between them.

V gene TRBV28 combines with J gene TRBJ1-2; D is unresolved. Germline values: CDR1 MDHEN, CDR2 SYDVKM. This CDR3 has 16 residues. V gave up 4 bases and J gave up 4 bases, with 19 bases separating them. CDR3 region: CASSSHTAPSSYGYTF. The CDR3 region has the DNA TGTGCCAGCAGTTCTCATACCGCACCCTCATCCTATGGCTACACCTTC.

This chain uses TRBV10-2 with TRBJ2-5; D possibly corresponds to TRBD2 (5 bases). The V and J ends lost 3 bases and 4 bases respectively, with 9 bases between them. This CDR3 has 13 residues. In germline, CDR1 is WSHSY, CDR2 SAAADI. This chain's CDR3 is CASSDNGGETQYF. The CDR3 region has the DNA TGCGCCAGCAGTGATAATGGAGGAGAGACCCAGTACTTC.

The chain uses TRBV27 and TRBJ1-2, with D maybe TRBD1 (5 bases). Germline CDR1 reads MNHEY; CDR2 reads SMNVEV (reference sequence). V gave up 5 bases and J gave up 2 bases, with 12 bases separating them. This CDR3 has 14 amino acids. The CDR3 sequence: CASSPWTSNYGYTF. CDR3 DNA sequence: TGTGCCAGCAGTCCCTGGACAAGCAACTATGGCTACACCTTC.

The rearrangement links TRBV4-2 to TRBJ2-1; the D is unclear. There are 11 residues in the CDR3. Germline CDR1 LGHNA, CDR2 YNFKEQ. The germline V and J ends were trimmed by 1 base and 6 bases, with 1 base remaining between them. The chain's CDR3 is CASSQANEQFF. The CDR3 region has the DNA TGTGCCAGCAGCCAAGCCAATGAGCAGTTCTTC.

The chain is built from TRBV23-1 and TRBJ1-3, with TRBD1 matching over 8 bases. TRBV23-1 is filed as an ORF, its function uncertain. Germline trimming cut 6 bases from V and 2 bases from J; bases unmatched to any gene: 18. The CDR3 consists of 19 residues. CDR3 protein: CASSNSTSDRVVTGNTIYF. The CDR3 DNA sequence: TGCGCCAGCAGCAACTCGACCTCGGACAGGGTAGTAACTGGAAACACCATATATTTT.

This clone was counted a few times. One junction end does not reproduce the germline sequence, and a read error may be involved. The V gene is TRBV12-5, the J gene TRBJ2-7; no clear D gene. Germline V CDR1 and CDR2: LGHNT, FRNRAP. The CDR3 has 9 residues. The CDR3 nucleotides are TGTGCTAGTGGCGGAATCCCCATTTTC. The encoded protein is CASGGIPIF.

The V call is TRBV10-2, the J call TRBJ2-5; 7 bases align to TRBD2. This CDR3 is built from 16 residues. The V and J ends lost 3 bases and 5 bases, in that order; junction bases with no gene match: 12. Germline CDR1 WSHSY, CDR2 SAAADI. In DNA, the CDR3 is TGCGCCAGCAGTGACCGCGACGTGGGGGGGGACGAGACCCAGTACTTC. Translated: CASSDRDVGGDETQYF.

With regard to this clone: Additional DNA sequences in this sample encode the identical CDR3. This sequence joins TRBV15 and TRBJ2-7; 7 nucleotides align to TRBD1. The CDR3 extends over 12 amino acids. The ends lost 6 bases at V and 2 bases at J; junction bases unmatched: 1. Germline V gene sequence: CDR1 LNHNV, CDR2 YYDKDF (reference sequence). Here the CDR3 reads CATRDRTYEQYF. CDR3 DNA: TGTGCCACCAGGGACAGGACCTACGAGCAGTACTTC. Complete variable domain (other parts from reference TRBV15 and TRBJ2-7): DAMVIQNPRYQVTQFGKPVTLSCSQTLNHNVMYWYQQKSSQAPKLLFHYYDKDFNNEADTPDNFQSRRPNTSFCFLDIRSPGLGDTAMYLCATRDRTYEQYFGPGTRLTVT.

The gene calls are TRBV3-1 (or the pseudogene TRBV3-2) and TRBJ1-1, with D unresolved. The CDR3 sequence is 15 residues long. Germline V gene sequence: CDR1 LGHDT, CDR2 YNNKEL (reference sequence). V was clipped by 4 bases and J by 4 bases, with 16 bases between them. The CDR3 loop reads CASSPEGVLSTEAFF. CDR3 in DNA: TGTGCCAGCAGCCCGGAGGGTGTTTTAAGCACTGAAGCTTTCTTT.

CDR3 loop: CASGGAQETQYF. The DNA of the CDR3 is TGTGCCAGCGGGGGGGCCCAAGAGACCCAGTACTTC. The chain links TRBV28 to TRBJ2-5, with a tentative D call TRBD2 (7 bases). The CDR3 length is 12 residues. Germline CDR1 and CDR2: MDHEN and SYDVKM. V gave up 8 bases and J gave up 1 base, with 8 bases separating them.

The V and J genes are TRBV5-1 and TRBJ2-1, with D maybe TRBD2 (5 bases). The germline V gene has CDR1 SGHRS and CDR2 YFSETQ. V was shortened by 5 bases and J by 0 bases, with 15 bases between the two germline ends. CDR3 length equals 16 residues. The CDR3 DNA reads TGCGCCAGCAGAATGGGCGGGCGAAGCTCCTACAATGAGCAGTTCTTC. This translates into CASRMGGRSSYNEQFF.

The chain joins TRBV5-4 to TRBJ2-5; TRBD2 agrees at 13 bases. Unmatched junction bases numbered 3, after V lost 3 bases and J lost 7 bases. CDR1 is SGHNT, CDR2 YYREEE, per germline (reference sequence). There are 14 residues in the CDR3. CDR3 in amino acids: CASSSWTSGGTQYF. CDR3 nucleotide sequence: TGTGCCAGCAGCTCTTGGACTAGCGGGGGGACCCAGTACTTC.

This chain joins TRBV9 and TRBJ2-3; the D is unclear. Trimming left V 4 bases short and J 5 bases short, with 17 bases between. From germline, CDR1 is SGDLS and CDR2 YYNGEE. This CDR3 region has 15 residues. As DNA, the CDR3 is TGTGCCAGCAGCTATTTGACCTGGGTCGGAGATACGCAGTATTTT. It specifies CASSYLTWVGDTQYF.

The chain combines TRBV2 with TRBJ1-2, with TRBD1 matching over 10 bases. Germline V gene lookup returns CDR1 SNHLY and CDR2 FYNNEI. The trim removed 0 bases at V and 9 bases at J, leaving 7 bases unmatched. The CDR3 is 15 amino acids. The chain's CDR3 is CASSEARDRGPSYTF. CDR3 DNA sequence: TGTGCCAGCAGTGAAGCGCGTGACAGGGGGCCAAGCTACACCTTC.

The CDR3 nucleotides read TGTGCCATCAGTGAGTCGGGACAGCACACTCTTAATTCACCCCTCCACTTT. It is translated as CAISESGQHTLNSPLHF. V and J are TRBV10-3 and TRBJ1-6; 7 bases agree with TRBD1. Germline V gene data show CDR1 as ENHRY and CDR2 as SYGVKD. Germline trimming cut 0 bases from V and 6 bases from J; bases unmatched to any gene: 8. This CDR3 is built from 17 residues.

V and J are TRBV6-5 and TRBJ1-2, with TRBD1 as a possible D gene (5 bases). The CDR3 sequence is 13 residues long. Germline V gene data show CDR1 as MNHEY and CDR2 as SVGAGI. The V end lost 6 bases, the J end lost 7 bases, and 15 bases lay between the germline ends. CDR3 loop: CASSRDPGSGYTF. The CDR3, as DNA: TGTGCCAGCAGCCGGGACCCTGGCTCTGGCTACACCTTC.

This clone was recorded a few times. The CDR3 DNA follows: TGTGCCAGTAGTATGGCGGGGGGCGTTAAATCACCCCTCCACTTT. As protein: CASSMAGGVKSPLHF. The V gene is TRBV19, the J gene TRBJ1-6, with D perhaps TRBD1 (6 bases). Germline values: CDR1 LNHDA, CDR2 SQIVND (reference sequence). The V and J ends lost 3 bases and 10 bases respectively, with 16 bases between them. This CDR3 contains 15 residues.

The chain has TRBV7-8 and TRBJ1-1, with D possibly being TRBD1 (5 bases). The CDR3 runs to 13 residues. CDR1 is SGHVS and CDR2 is FQNEAQ in the germline V gene. V shed 5 bases and J shed 1 base, with 8 bases lying between them. The CDR3 bases are TGTGCCAGCAGCCGGGGGGGGAACACTGAAGCTTTCTTT. The encoded protein is CASSRGGNTEAFF.